This T cell receptor (beta chain) is drawn from a study of beta chain features in type 1 diabetes. The study, taken as a whole, reports: Among patients with Type 1 diabetes, TCRB CDR3s were moderately but significantly shorter in every one of the four CD4+ subsets. Among patients, naive, central memory and Treg TCRB repertoires appeared more similar than among healthy donors. In type 1 diabetes patients, VDJ junctions had fewer insertions; deletions at these junctions were more frequent.

Reverse transcribing all isolated RNA meant expressed TCRB transcripts were sequenced. Sequencing was performed with immunoSEQ multiplex PCR; in TCRdb, only in-frame clones are kept and a portion is missing. The top ten clones hold approximately 0.02% of a sample with some 250,000 clones, about 15% of them seen once. This clone was seen a few times. Its specificity is not known. Trimming took 7 bases from V and 2 from J, leaving 11 bases between them. The CDR3 runs to 14 residues. Germline CDR1 and CDR2: MNHNS and SASEGT. Cells sorted by CD45RO/CCR7/CD25/CD127/CD95/CD27 comprised CD4+ naive, central memory, regulatory and stem cell-like memory cells.

The material sequenced was naive CD4+ T cells from blood. This receptor was obtained from a man aged 30 to 45 with type 1 diabetes. The V gene is TRBV6-1, the J gene TRBJ2-2, with a tentative D call TRBD1 (6 bases). The CDR3 DNA follows: TGTGCCAGCACCCGGACAGATAACACCGGGGAGCTGTTTTTT. Encoded protein: CASTRTDNTGELFF.